This T cell receptor beta chain is drawn from a study of blood T cell repertoires in COVID-19. Whole-study context: PBMCs, B-cell-depleted T cells, or T cells provided the cDNA or gDNA that made up the material.

There are 13 residues in the CDR3. The germline V gene has CDR1 MNHEY and CDR2 SVGAGI. The V end was cut by 6 bases, the J end by 1 base, with 8 bases between. In the authors' methods: Reference gene primer amplification gave estimated nucleated cell counts. Only in-frame clones appear in the TCRdb table, and some are missing; sequencing was by immunoSEQ multiplex PCR. Clone size and V and J calls were adopted from that table, with D and trimming inferred from the DNA. The data show about 310,000 clones, about nine tenths seen once. This sequence originates from a man in his fifties with active or convalescent COVID-19. The chain employs TRBV6-5 and TRBJ2-3; D gene ambiguous. Sequenced input: peripheral blood. The CDR3 DNA follows: TGTGCCAGCAGCACCCCGGGCACAGATACGCAGTATTTT. Protein: CASSTPGTDTQYF.